These T cell receptor beta chains were read from a single sample in a study of blood T cell repertoires in COVID-19. Assay: immunoSEQ multiplex PCR; the TCRdb copy retains only in-frame clones and omits some. This sample has 400,000 to 450,000 clones, with about 92% found just once. The sample consisted of PBMCs or T cells enriched from blood (not recorded which). The receptors here all came from a man between 18 and 35 years old who had recovered from COVID-19. CDR3s include the opening cysteine and the closing phenylalanine or tryptophan. A D gene is named only where the DNA matches it firmly. Not every row has a clone size; where given, it reads once, few, many or a size class.

D gene: NA
V gene: TRBV3-1/TRBV3-2
clone size: NA
CDR3 length: 14
J gene: TRBJ1-1
CDR3 DNA: TGTGCCAGCAGCACACAGGGTGGGGGAACTGAAGCTTTCTTT
CDR3 protein: CASSTQGGGTEAFF

D gene: NA
V gene: TRBV6-5
clone size: NA
CDR3 length: 16
J gene: TRBJ1-4
CDR3 DNA: TGTGCCAGCAGTTACCGGGAAGGGATATCTAATGAAAAACTGTTTTTT
CDR3 protein: CASSYREGISNEKLFF

D gene: TRBD2
V gene: TRBV10-3
clone size: NA
CDR3 length: 19
J gene: TRBJ2-6
CDR3 DNA: TGTGCCATCACCGAAGGGTTAGCGGGAGCTGGCTCTGGGGCCAACGTCCTGACTTTC
CDR3 protein: CAITEGLAGAGSGANVLTF

D gene: NA
V gene: TRBV28
clone size: NA
CDR3 length: 13
J gene: TRBJ1-1
CDR3 DNA: TGTGCCAGCAACCTACCTTGGGGCGCTGAAGCTTTCTTT
CDR3 protein: CASNLPWGAEAFF

D gene: NA
V gene: TRBV5-1
clone size: NA
CDR3 length: 14
J gene: TRBJ1-3
CDR3 DNA: TGCGCCAGCAGCCCCGCGGGGGGAGGAAACACCATATATTTT
CDR3 protein: CASSPAGGGNTIYF

D gene: NA
V gene: TRBV5-8
clone size: NA
CDR3 length: 16
J gene: TRBJ1-4
CDR3 DNA: TGTGCCAGCAGCTTGGGACAGTTCGGGCCTAATGAAAAACTGTTTTTT
CDR3 protein: CASSLGQFGPNEKLFF

D gene: NA
V gene: TRBV3-1/TRBV3-2
clone size: NA
CDR3 length: 15
J gene: TRBJ2-5
CDR3 DNA: TGTGCCAGCAGCCATCCCCTAGCGCGCCAAGAGACCCAGTACTTC
CDR3 protein: CASSHPLARQETQYF

D gene: TRBD1
V gene: TRBV9
clone size: NA
CDR3 length: 14
J gene: TRBJ2-2
CDR3 DNA: TGTGCCAGCAGCAGGGGACAGACGACCGGGGAGCTGTTTTTT
CDR3 protein: CASSRGQTTGELFF

D gene: NA
V gene: TRBV30
clone size: NA
CDR3 length: 13
J gene: TRBJ1-2
CDR3 DNA: TGTGCCTGGAATGCAGGGCAGTACTATGGCTACACCTTC
CDR3 protein: CAWNAGQYYGYTF

D gene: NA
V gene: TRBV6-5
clone size: NA
CDR3 length: 14
J gene: TRBJ1-1
CDR3 DNA: TGTGCCAGCAGTTACTCGGGGGGAGGGTCTGAAGCTTTCTTT
CDR3 protein: CASSYSGGGSEAFF

D gene: NA
V gene: TRBV9
clone size: NA
CDR3 length: 15
J gene: TRBJ2-1
CDR3 DNA: TGTGCCAGCAGCGTAGAGTTCGGGAGTAGCTATGAGCAGTTCTTC
CDR3 protein: CASSVEFGSSYEQFF

D gene: NA
V gene: TRBV5-1
clone size: NA
CDR3 length: 14
J gene: TRBJ2-7
CDR3 DNA: TGCGCCAGCAGCTCAGGTTTGGGTTCCTACGAGCAGTACTTC
CDR3 protein: CASSSGLGSYEQYF

D gene: NA
V gene: TRBV2
clone size: NA
CDR3 length: 16
J gene: TRBJ1-1
CDR3 DNA: TGTGCCAGCAGGGCCCTGTCAGGTCAGCTGAACACTGAAGCTTTCTTT
CDR3 protein: CASRALSGQLNTEAFF

D gene: TRBD1
V gene: TRBV27
clone size: few
CDR3 length: 17
J gene: TRBJ1-1
CDR3 DNA: TGTGCCAGCAGTTTATCGGTACGGACAGGGATGAACACTGAAGCTTTCTTT
CDR3 protein: CASSLSVRTGMNTEAFF

D gene: NA
V gene: TRBV7-9
clone size: once
CDR3 length: 15
J gene: TRBJ1-4
CDR3 DNA: TGTGCCAGCAGCTTAAGCGGCGGGCTTAATGAAAAACTGTTTTTT
CDR3 protein: CASSLSGGLNEKLFF

D gene: NA
V gene: TRBV12-2
clone size: NA
CDR3 length: 18
J gene: TRBJ1-5
CDR3 DNA: TGTGCAAGTCGCTTAGTTATTTTGGGGTGGACTAACAATCAGCCCCAGCATTTT
CDR3 protein: CASRLVILGWTNNQPQHF

D gene: NA
V gene: TRBV28
clone size: NA
CDR3 length: 14
J gene: TRBJ1-2
CDR3 DNA: TGTGCCAGTCAGGGACACGAGGGGGACTATGGCTACACCTTC
CDR3 protein: CASQGHEGDYGYTF

D gene: TRBD2
V gene: TRBV7-3
clone size: NA
CDR3 length: 18
J gene: TRBJ2-1
CDR3 DNA: TGTGCCAGCAGCCCGCGGGACAGCGCTGAGACTAGCGGCAATGAGCAGTTCTTC
CDR3 protein: CASSPRDSAETSGNEQFF

D gene: TRBD1
V gene: TRBV3-1/TRBV3-2
clone size: NA
CDR3 length: 14
J gene: TRBJ2-7
CDR3 DNA: TGTGCCAGCAGCTCGAGACAGGGGCCCCGCGAGCAGTACTTC
CDR3 protein: CASSSRQGPREQYF

D gene: NA
V gene: TRBV29-1
clone size: NA
CDR3 length: 13
J gene: TRBJ2-7
CDR3 DNA: TGCAGCGTTGAGGGTGGGGCTGGCTACGAGCAGTACTTC
CDR3 protein: CSVEGGAGYEQYF

D gene: NA
V gene: TRBV5-4
clone size: once
CDR3 length: 16
J gene: TRBJ1-1
CDR3 DNA: TGTGCCAGCAGCTTGGAAATTGGCAGGGTCGGGACTGAAGCTTTCTTT
CDR3 protein: CASSLEIGRVGTEAFF

D gene: NA
V gene: TRBV5-5
clone size: NA
CDR3 length: 16
J gene: TRBJ1-1
CDR3 DNA: TGTGCCAGCAGCCCCCGCGCTACAGCCCTGAACACTGAAGCTTTCTTT
CDR3 protein: CASSPRATALNTEAFF

D gene: TRBD2
V gene: TRBV6-1
clone size: NA
CDR3 length: 18
J gene: TRBJ2-1
CDR3 DNA: TGTGCCAGCAGTGAAGCGCTTCGGGAATCGGGAGGCATCAATGAGCAGTTCTTC
CDR3 protein: CASSEALRESGGINEQFF

D gene: TRBD2
V gene: TRBV7-6
clone size: NA
CDR3 length: 14
J gene: TRBJ2-2
CDR3 DNA: TGTGCCAGCAGCCCCCGGGGGGGTACCGGGGAGCTGTTTTTT
CDR3 protein: CASSPRGGTGELFF

D gene: NA
V gene: TRBV30
clone size: NA
CDR3 length: 13
J gene: TRBJ1-1
CDR3 DNA: TGTGCCTGGAAATCTCACAGCAACACTGAAGCTTTCTTT
CDR3 protein: CAWKSHSNTEAFF

D gene: NA
V gene: TRBV10-2
clone size: NA
CDR3 length: 12
J gene: TRBJ1-1
CDR3 DNA: TGCGCCAGCAGGAAGAGGAACACTGAAGCTTTCTTT
CDR3 protein: CASRKRNTEAFF

D gene: NA
V gene: TRBV12-3/TRBV12-4
clone size: NA
CDR3 length: 12
J gene: TRBJ2-7
CDR3 DNA: TGTGCCAGCAGTCCGGACCGGAGGGAGCAGTACTTC
CDR3 protein: CASSPDRREQYF

D gene: NA
V gene: TRBV2
clone size: NA
CDR3 length: 14
J gene: TRBJ1-1
CDR3 DNA: TGTGCCAGCAGTAGTCGGGTTTATGGCACTGAAGCTTTCTTT
CDR3 protein: CASSSRVYGTEAFF

D gene: NA
V gene: TRBV27
clone size: NA
CDR3 length: 11
J gene: TRBJ1-2
CDR3 DNA: TGTGCCAGCAGTTCGGGCTATGGCTACACCTTC
CDR3 protein: CASSSGYGYTF

D gene: NA
V gene: TRBV12-3/TRBV12-4
clone size: NA
CDR3 length: 13
J gene: TRBJ2-1
CDR3 DNA: TGTGCCAGCAGTTTACTCACAGAGTCAGAGCAGTTCTTC
CDR3 protein: CASSLLTESEQFF

D gene: NA
V gene: TRBV27
clone size: few
CDR3 length: 15
J gene: TRBJ1-3
CDR3 DNA: TGTGCCACCCAGCGGGGGCCTGGCTCTGGAAACACCATATATTTT
CDR3 protein: CATQRGPGSGNTIYF

D gene: NA
V gene: TRBV28
clone size: NA
CDR3 length: 12
J gene: TRBJ2-7
CDR3 DNA: TGTGCCAGCAGTTCCAATCACTACGAGCAGTACTTC
CDR3 protein: CASSSNHYEQYF

D gene: TRBD1
V gene: TRBV10-3
clone size: NA
CDR3 length: 14
J gene: TRBJ1-1
CDR3 DNA: TGTGCCATCAGTGGACAGGGTATGAACACTGAAGCTTTCTTT
CDR3 protein: CAISGQGMNTEAFF

D gene: NA
V gene: TRBV11-3
clone size: NA
CDR3 length: 14
J gene: TRBJ1-4
CDR3 DNA: TGTGCCAGCAGCTTACGCCGAGCAAATGAAAAACTGTTTTTT
CDR3 protein: CASSLRRANEKLFF

D gene: TRBD2
V gene: TRBV11-3
clone size: NA
CDR3 length: 18
J gene: TRBJ2-3
CDR3 DNA: TGTGCCAGCAGCTTAAGCGGTAGCGGGAGCCCCTCGAGAAATACGCAGTATTTT
CDR3 protein: CASSLSGSGSPSRNTQYF

D gene: TRBD2
V gene: TRBV5-1
clone size: few
CDR3 length: 22
J gene: TRBJ2-2
CDR3 DNA: TGCGCCAGCAGCTGGAAGACAGGGACTAGCGGGAACCTTCCTGATTCCACCGGGGAGCTGTTTTTT
CDR3 protein: CASSWKTGTSGNLPDSTGELFF

D gene: TRBD1
V gene: TRBV9
clone size: once
CDR3 length: 15
J gene: TRBJ1-2
CDR3 DNA: TGTGCCAGCAGCGCCCTGACGACAGGGGGCGCAGGCTACACCTTC
CDR3 protein: CASSALTTGGAGYTF

D gene: NA
V gene: TRBV2
clone size: NA
CDR3 length: 13
J gene: TRBJ2-1
CDR3 DNA: TGTGCCAGCTCACAGGGTCGCCAGGGTGAGCAGTTCTTC
CDR3 protein: CASSQGRQGEQFF

D gene: NA
V gene: TRBV11-3
clone size: NA
CDR3 length: 15
J gene: TRBJ1-2
CDR3 DNA: TGTGCCAGCAGCAGCGAGGTTAGCCGACCCTATGGCTACACCTTC
CDR3 protein: CASSSEVSRPYGYTF

D gene: TRBD1
V gene: TRBV2
clone size: NA
CDR3 length: 14
J gene: TRBJ2-5
CDR3 DNA: TGTGCCAGCAGCGCGGACAGGGACCAAGAGACCCAGTACTTC
CDR3 protein: CASSADRDQETQYF

D gene: NA
V gene: TRBV6-5
clone size: NA
CDR3 length: 14
J gene: TRBJ1-2
CDR3 DNA: TGTGCCAGCAGTTCAGGAGGGCTTAGCTATGGCTACACCTTC
CDR3 protein: CASSSGGLSYGYTF

D gene: TRBD1
V gene: TRBV6-5
clone size: NA
CDR3 length: 14
J gene: TRBJ2-5
CDR3 DNA: TGTGCCAGCAGTCCGCAGGGGGCGCGAGAGACCCAGTACTTC
CDR3 protein: CASSPQGARETQYF

D gene: NA
V gene: TRBV5-4
clone size: NA
CDR3 length: 13
J gene: TRBJ2-1
CDR3 DNA: TGTGCCAGCAGACGGAAGGGGAGGAATGAGCAGTTCTTC
CDR3 protein: CASRRKGRNEQFF

D gene: TRBD2
V gene: TRBV5-1
clone size: NA
CDR3 length: 14
J gene: TRBJ2-7
CDR3 DNA: TGCGCCAGCAGCCTAAGCGGGGCTTCCTACGAGCAGTACTTC
CDR3 protein: CASSLSGASYEQYF

D gene: TRBD2
V gene: TRBV9
clone size: NA
CDR3 length: 15
J gene: TRBJ2-3
CDR3 DNA: TGTGCCAGCAGCGCTACTAGCGGGGCCACAGATACGCAGTATTTT
CDR3 protein: CASSATSGATDTQYF

D gene: NA
V gene: TRBV18
clone size: NA
CDR3 length: 15
J gene: TRBJ2-2
CDR3 DNA: TGTGCCAGCTCACCACCGAAGGATAGCCCTCTCGAGCTGTTTTTT
CDR3 protein: CASSPPKDSPLELFF

D gene: NA
V gene: TRBV7-2
clone size: NA
CDR3 length: 16
J gene: TRBJ2-5
CDR3 DNA: TGTGCCAGCAGCTTAGCTGTTGCGGAGGGATCGAAGACCCAGTACTTC
CDR3 protein: CASSLAVAEGSKTQYF

D gene: NA
V gene: TRBV4-1
clone size: NA
CDR3 length: 13
J gene: TRBJ1-1
CDR3 DNA: TGCGCCAGCAGCCAGCCTATGAACACTGAAGCTTTCTTT
CDR3 protein: CASSQPMNTEAFF

D gene: TRBD2
V gene: TRBV6-1
clone size: NA
CDR3 length: 16
J gene: TRBJ2-1
CDR3 DNA: TGTGCCAGCAGTGAAGCGATTAGCGGGCCTTACAATGAGCAGTTCTTC
CDR3 protein: CASSEAISGPYNEQFF

D gene: NA
V gene: TRBV3-1/TRBV3-2
clone size: NA
CDR3 length: 13
J gene: TRBJ2-2
CDR3 DNA: TGTGCCAGCAGCCAAAGAGGTACCGGGGAGCTGTTTTTT
CDR3 protein: CASSQRGTGELFF

D gene: TRBD1
V gene: TRBV6-5
clone size: NA
CDR3 length: 14
J gene: TRBJ1-2
CDR3 DNA: TGTGCCAGCAGTACCGGGACAGGGGTCTATGGCTACACCTTC
CDR3 protein: CASSTGTGVYGYTF

D gene: TRBD1
V gene: TRBV5-4
clone size: NA
CDR3 length: 15
J gene: TRBJ1-1
CDR3 DNA: TGTGCCAGCAGCCCCAGACAGGGCCAGAACACTGAAGCTTTCTTT
CDR3 protein: CASSPRQGQNTEAFF

D gene: TRBD1
V gene: TRBV5-8
clone size: NA
CDR3 length: 16
J gene: TRBJ1-5
CDR3 DNA: TGTGCCAGCAGAGGACAGGGGCATATTAGCAATCAGCCCCAGCATTTT
CDR3 protein: CASRGQGHISNQPQHF